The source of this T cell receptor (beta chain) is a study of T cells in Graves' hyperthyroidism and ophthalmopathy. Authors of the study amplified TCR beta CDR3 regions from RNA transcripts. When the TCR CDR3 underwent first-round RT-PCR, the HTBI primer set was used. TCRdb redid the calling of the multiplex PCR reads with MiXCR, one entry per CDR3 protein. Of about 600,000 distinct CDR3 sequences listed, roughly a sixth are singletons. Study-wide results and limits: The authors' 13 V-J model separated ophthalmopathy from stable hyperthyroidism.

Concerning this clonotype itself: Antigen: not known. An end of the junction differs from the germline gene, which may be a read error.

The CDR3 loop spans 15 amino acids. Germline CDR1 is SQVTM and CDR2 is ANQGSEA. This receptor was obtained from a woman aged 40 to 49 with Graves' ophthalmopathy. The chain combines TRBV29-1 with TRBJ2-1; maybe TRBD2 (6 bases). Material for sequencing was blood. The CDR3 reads CSGLLRRDSNNEQFF. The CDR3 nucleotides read TGCAGCGGCTTACTGCGGAGGGACTCCAACAATGAGCAGTTCTTC.